Sequencing of this TCR beta chain was carried out in a study of T cells expressing NK-cell markers. Study-level information: One of eight sequenced donors was HCMV-seronegative; the other seven were seropositive.

Generation of TCR beta cDNA was performed by 5'RACE template switching incorporating UMIs. TCRdb reanalyzed the 5' RACE reads and collapses them to one entry per CDR3 protein, without DNA. The sample includes about half a million distinct CDR3 sequences. The germline V gene encodes CDR1 KGHSH and CDR2 LQKENI. The CDR3 runs to 17 residues. This chain joins TRBV18 and TRBJ2-7; TCRdb calls TRBD1, which cannot be checked without DNA. This clonotype was sampled from a woman between 50 and 59 years old in good health. The source material was blood T cells: a sorted CD56 or NKG2C T cell subset, CD4+ or CD8+ T cells, or bulk PBMC T cells (not recorded which). The CDR3 sequence is CASSPKMGQTHSYEQYF.